This TCR beta chain emerged from a study of graft-versus-host responses after intestinal transplantation. Study summary: Recipients had multivisceral, liver-intestinal, or isolated intestinal transplants. Uniformly, recipients were administered anti-thymocyte globulin induction with subsequent tacrolimus and steroids for approximately three years.

Clones were sequenced by immunoSEQ multiplex PCR, and TCRdb holds only the in-frame ones, with some missing. Of about 90,000 clones listed, roughly four fifths are singletons. This clone was seen a handful of times. Antigen: not known. This sample includes further DNA sequences coding for the same CDR3. Regarding the study as a whole: Allografts from individuals with graft-donor T cell macrochimerism displayed high graft-versus-host to host-versus-graft clonal ratios. Recipient marrow held GvH clones, some first seen in ileum or blood.

The origin of this receptor is a human donor who received an intestinal transplant. This specimen was unstimulated CD4+ T cells sorted from spleen or lymph node cells, taken before intestinal transplant.

DNA of the CDR3: TGTGCCAGCAGTTCACCAGCGGCGGCCTACGAGCAGTACTTC. The encoded protein is CASSSPAAAYEQYF. The rearrangement uses TRBV28 and TRBJ2-7, with D maybe TRBD2 (5 bases). Between the trimmed V and J ends, which lost 4 bases and 2 bases, there was a span of 12 bases. Germline CDR1 is MDHEN and CDR2 is SYDVKM. The CDR3 has 14 amino acids.